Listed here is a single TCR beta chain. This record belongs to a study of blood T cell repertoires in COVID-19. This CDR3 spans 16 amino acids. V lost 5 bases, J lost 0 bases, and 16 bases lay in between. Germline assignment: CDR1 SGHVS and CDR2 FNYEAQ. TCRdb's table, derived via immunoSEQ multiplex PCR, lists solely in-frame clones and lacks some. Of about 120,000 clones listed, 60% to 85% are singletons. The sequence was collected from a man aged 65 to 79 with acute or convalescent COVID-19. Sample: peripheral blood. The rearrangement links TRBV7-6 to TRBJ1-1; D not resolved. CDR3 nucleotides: TGTGCCAGCAGCCCCTCGGACGGGAGGATGAACACTGAAGCTTTCTTT. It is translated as CASSPSDGRMNTEAFF.